The 20 T cell receptor beta chains below come from one sample, sequenced in a study of blood T cell repertoires in COVID-19. TCRdb's table, derived via immunoSEQ multiplex PCR, lists solely in-frame clones and lacks some. Seen here are roughly 140,000 clones, approximately 84% observed once, and the top ten hold about 6.4%. Sample: peripheral blood. These receptors were collected from a human donor in a cohort sampled during active COVID-19.

This rearrangement joins TRBV14 to TRBJ2-1; no firm D call. Germline CDR1 SGHDN, CDR2 FVKESK. Trimming cost V 3 bases and J 2 bases, with 14 bases left between them. The length of the CDR3 is 16 residues. This CDR3 reads CASSQLPPSPYNEQFF. As DNA, the CDR3 is TGTGCCAGCAGCCAGCTCCCCCCGAGCCCCTACAATGAGCAGTTCTTC.

The rearrangement links TRBV2 to TRBJ2-1; D gene uncertain. CDR1 and CDR2 from the germline V gene are SNHLY and FYNNEI. The CDR3 covers 12 residues. V lost 4 bases to trimming and J lost 7 bases, with 8 bases between them. DNA for the CDR3: TGTGCCAGCAGTGTCACTCGGAATGAGCAGTTCTTC. This translates into CASSVTRNEQFF.

V is TRBV5-1 and J is TRBJ2-7; 8 bases match TRBD1. With V trimmed by 3 bases and J by 6 bases, 14 bases remained unmatched. This CDR3 is built from 16 residues. Germline V gives CDR1 SGHRS, CDR2 YFSETQ. CDR3 coding DNA: TGCGCCAGCAGCTCGGAAACCGGACAGGGTAGGGCCGAGCAGTACTTC. Protein product: CASSSETGQGRAEQYF.

This clone was recorded only once. One junction end disagrees with the germline gene, perhaps due to a read error. V is TRBV28 and J is TRBJ1-2, with D maybe TRBD1 (5 bases). In germline, CDR1 is MDHEN, CDR2 SYDVKM. The CDR3 has 12 amino acids. This CDR3 is CASSSQDGFSDF. As DNA, the CDR3 is TGTGCCAGCAGTTCACAGGACGGATTTTCCGACTTC.

The chain carries TRBV7-2 and TRBJ2-5, with 8 bases that match TRBD2. The V segment lost 3 bases and the J segment 1 base; nucleotides outside the gene matches: 13. The germline gives CDR1 SGHTA, CDR2 FQGNSA. The CDR3 runs 18 residues. The DNA of the CDR3 is TGTGCCAGCAGCTTCCCCCTGGGGGGGCGGGGGGCCCAAGAGACCCAGTACTTC. It is translated as CASSFPLGGRGAQETQYF.

The chain uses TRBV19 and TRBJ1-5; 9 bases fit TRBD1. After removal of 3 bases from V and 6 bases from J, the junction contained 9 bases not matched to a gene. Germline V lookup: CDR1 LNHDA, CDR2 SQIVND (reference sequence). CDR3 length: 16 residues. This chain's CDR3 is CASSIRTGAAIQPQHF. The CDR3 bases are TGTGCCAGTAGTATTCGGACAGGGGCCGCAATTCAGCCCCAGCATTTT.

This chain links TRBV19 with TRBJ1-6; unclear D gene. CDR1 LNHDA and CDR2 SQIVND come from the germline V gene (reference sequence). Trimming cost V 7 bases and J 8 bases, with 6 bases left between them. This CDR3 spans 11 amino acids. The CDR3: CASIVDSPLHF. CDR3 in DNA: TGTGCCAGTATAGTTGATTCACCCCTCCACTTT.

The chain couples TRBV19 to TRBJ2-3; 7 positions agree with TRBD1. Germline V gene sequence: CDR1 LNHDA, CDR2 SQIVND (reference sequence). The J segment lost 1 base and the V segment lost 5 bases, leaving 3 bases of the junction unmatched. This CDR3 comprises 14 residues. The CDR3 region has the DNA TGTGCCAGTAGTGGGGACAGAGGCACAGATACGCAGTATTTT. As protein: CASSGDRGTDTQYF.

The CDR3 here is CASSLVPGTNEKLFF. CDR3 sequence (DNA): TGTGCCAGCAGCTTAGTTCCGGGAACTAATGAAAAACTGTTTTTT. The chain combines TRBV7-2 with TRBJ1-4; D unclear. The CDR3 length is 15 residues. CDR1 is SGHTA and CDR2 is FQGNSA in the germline V gene. V dropped 1 base and J dropped 1 base, with 7 bases sitting between them.

This chain uses TRBV6-2 or TRBV6-3 with TRBJ2-3; D unresolved. The CDR3 has 17 residues. In germline, CDR1 is MNHEY, CDR2 SVGEGT. The V end lost 0 bases, the J end lost 0 bases, and 13 bases lay between the germline ends. CDR3 nucleotides: TGTGCCAGCAGTTACTCGAAAACAGCCTCTAGCACAGATACGCAGTATTTT. Its translation is CASSYSKTASSTDTQYF.

V and J are TRBV19 and TRBJ1-1, with 9 nucleotides matching TRBD1. The V gene's germline CDR1 is LNHDA and CDR2 SQIVND (reference sequence). The CDR3 contains 14 residues. Trimming cost V 4 bases and J 7 bases; bases outside gene matches: 7. CDR3 sequence: CASSTTGGHGEAFF. The CDR3 DNA follows: TGTGCCAGTAGTACTACAGGGGGCCATGGTGAAGCTTTCTTT.

V and J are TRBV19 and TRBJ1-2; D call uncertain. With 5 bases removed from V and 8 bases from J, the gap between germline ends came to 15 bases. Germline CDR1 is LNHDA and CDR2 is SQIVND (reference sequence). The CDR3 has 13 residues. The DNA for the CDR3 is TGTGCCAGTAGTGCGGGAGACCCTTTCGGCTACACCTTC. It codes for CASSAGDPFGYTF.

The V call is TRBV5-6, the J call TRBJ2-7, with a tentative D call TRBD1 (6 bases). The CDR3 spans 11 residues. The germline gives CDR1 SGHDT, CDR2 YYEEEE. The V and J ends lost 3 bases and 7 bases respectively, with 8 bases between them. CDR3 DNA: TGTGCCAGCAGCTCAGGGGTTGAGCAGTACTTC. Translated: CASSSGVEQYF. The variable domain in full, with the rest retrieved from reference TRBV5-6 and TRBJ2-7, is DAGVTQSPTHLIKTRGQQVTLRCSPKSGHDTVSWYQQALGQGPQFIFQYYEEEERQRGNFPDRFSGHQFPNYSSELNVNALLLGDSALYLCASSSGVEQYFGPGTRLTVT.

The chain couples TRBV9 to TRBJ2-3, with 12 positions matching TRBD2. J lost 1 base, V lost 3 bases, and 9 bases had no gene match. This CDR3 is 18 amino acids long. CDR1 and CDR2 from the germline V gene are SGDLS and YYNGEE. CDR3: CASSATSGGLAGTDTQYF. The CDR3 region has the DNA TGTGCCAGCAGCGCGACTAGCGGGGGCCTCGCTGGCACAGATACGCAGTATTTT.

The genes are TRBV6-6 and TRBJ1-1; the D gene is possibly TRBD1 (5 bases). The germline V gene has CDR1 MNHNY and CDR2 SVGAGI (reference sequence). Trimming removed 4 bases from V and 0 bases from J, with 12 bases in between. This CDR3 has 15 residues. This chain's CDR3 is CASSSPAGMNTEAFF. CDR3 bases: TGTGCCAGCAGTTCCCCGGCAGGGATGAACACTGAAGCTTTCTTT.

V and J are TRBV5-1 and TRBJ2-3; 7 nucleotides match TRBD2. This CDR3 spans 16 amino acids. CDR1 and CDR2 from the germline V gene are SGHRS and YFSETQ. V trimming: 0 bases; J trimming: 0 bases; junction bases outside the gene matches: 4. CDR3 nucleotide sequence: TGCGCCAGCAGCTTGGAGGGCGGGGGTAGCACAGATACGCAGTATTTT. It codes for CASSLEGGGSTDTQYF.

This clone was seen once. V gene TRBV6-6 combines with J gene TRBJ2-5, with 8 nucleotides matching TRBD1. The CDR3 consists of 16 residues. J lost 2 bases, V lost 4 bases, and 9 bases had no gene match. Germline-derived CDR1 and CDR2 are MNHNY and SVGAGI (reference sequence). The CDR3 protein is CASSSRLRGRQETQYF. The CDR3 DNA reads as TGTGCCAGCAGTTCCCGCCTCAGGGGGCGACAAGAGACCCAGTACTTC.

V usage is TRBV28 and J usage is TRBJ1-1; D may be TRBD1 (6 bases). The germline CDR1 and CDR2 sequences are MDHEN and SYDVKM. The CDR3 spans 11 residues. V was clipped by 8 bases and J by 5 bases, with 9 bases between them. The DNA for the CDR3 is TGTGCCAGCTCTGGGACAACTGAAGCTTTCTTT. Protein: CASSGTTEAFF.

The chain is built from TRBV7-9 and TRBJ2-5; 7 bases agree with TRBD2. Germline V gives CDR1 SEHNR, CDR2 FQNEAQ (reference sequence). J was trimmed by 1 base and V by 4 bases; bases with no gene match: 3. This CDR3 is built from 14 residues. CDR3 sequence: CASSYRLAQETQYF. In nucleotides, the CDR3 is TGTGCCAGCAGCTATCGACTAGCCCAAGAGACCCAGTACTTC.

Only one count was recorded for this clone. V gene TRBV28 combines with J gene TRBJ2-1, with 7 nucleotides matching TRBD1. The CDR3 has 17 residues. Trimming took 5 bases from V and 0 from J; bases not matched to a gene: 10. Germline V gene lookup returns CDR1 MDHEN and CDR2 SYDVKM. CDR3: CASSILTGQSSYNEQFF. DNA for the CDR3: TGTGCCAGCAGTATCCTGACAGGGCAAAGCTCCTACAATGAGCAGTTCTTC.